This entry describes one T cell receptor beta chain. Antigen unknown. The J segment lost 0 bases and the V segment lost 7 bases, leaving 8 bases of the junction unmatched. Per the germline V gene, CDR1 is MDHEN and CDR2 is SYDVKM. The CDR3 extends over 16 amino acids. Both 60 Vbeta primers and 13 Jbeta primers went into the PCR. Assay: immunoSEQ multiplex PCR; the TCRdb copy retains only in-frame clones and omits some. The sample yields 120,000 or so clones, about three quarters seen once. This sample is part of a study of cytomegalovirus exposure and HLA in healthy donors. On the study more broadly: In an early release, HLA-typed donors contributed some 82 million unique TCR sequences.

Overall study results and limits: Presence/absence analyses treated sequencing depth as roughly uniform across donors. Earlier results showed most TCR beta V segments being productive about 90% or about 30% of the time. Apart from CMV serostatus, no immune exposure information was available.

The chain recombines TRBV28 with TRBJ1-4, with 7 bases aligning to TRBD1. The sequenced material came from PBMCs. The receptor was derived from a woman in her 40s in good health and CMV-seronegative. CDR3 sequence: CASTRGQSSTNEKLFF. In DNA form, the CDR3 reads TGTGCCAGCACCCGGGGACAGTCTTCAACTAATGAAAAACTGTTTTTT.